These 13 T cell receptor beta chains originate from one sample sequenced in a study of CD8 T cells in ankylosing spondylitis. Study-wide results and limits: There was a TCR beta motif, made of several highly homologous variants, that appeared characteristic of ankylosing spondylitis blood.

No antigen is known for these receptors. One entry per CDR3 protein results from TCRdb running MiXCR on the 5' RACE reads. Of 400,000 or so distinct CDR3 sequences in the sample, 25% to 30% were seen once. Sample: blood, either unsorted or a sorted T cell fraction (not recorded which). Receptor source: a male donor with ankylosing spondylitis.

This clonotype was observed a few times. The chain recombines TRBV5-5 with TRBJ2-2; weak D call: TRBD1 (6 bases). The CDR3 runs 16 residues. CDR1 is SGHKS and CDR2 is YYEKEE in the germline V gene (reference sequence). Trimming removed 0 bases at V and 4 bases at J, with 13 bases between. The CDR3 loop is CASSLEGVRGTGELFF. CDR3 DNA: TGTGCCAGCAGCTTGGAGGGGGTCCGCGGCACCGGGGAGCTGTTTTTT.

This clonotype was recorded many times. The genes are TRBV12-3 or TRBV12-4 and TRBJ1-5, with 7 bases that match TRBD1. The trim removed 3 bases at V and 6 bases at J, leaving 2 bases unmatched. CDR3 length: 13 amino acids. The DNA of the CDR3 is TGTGCCAGCAGTTTGCAGGGGGGTCAGCCCCAGCATTTT. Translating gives CASSLQGGQPQHF.

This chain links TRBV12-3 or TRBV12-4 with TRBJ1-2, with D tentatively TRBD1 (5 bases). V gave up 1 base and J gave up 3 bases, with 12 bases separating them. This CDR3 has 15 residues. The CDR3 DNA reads TGTGCCAGCAGTTTAGGGGGGGGGTCCTACTATGGCTACACCTTC. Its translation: CASSLGGGSYYGYTF.

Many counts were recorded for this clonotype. DNA of the CDR3: TGTGCCAGCAGCAATGCAAAAGGGGGAGGACCCGGGGAGCTGTTTTTT. This translates into CASSNAKGGGPGELFF. J is TRBJ2-2 and V is TRBV12-3 or TRBV12-4, with D possibly called TRBD1 or TRBD2 (6 bases each). The CDR3 totals 16 residues. Trimming took off 6 bases at V and 6 bases at J, with 20 bases between the two ends.

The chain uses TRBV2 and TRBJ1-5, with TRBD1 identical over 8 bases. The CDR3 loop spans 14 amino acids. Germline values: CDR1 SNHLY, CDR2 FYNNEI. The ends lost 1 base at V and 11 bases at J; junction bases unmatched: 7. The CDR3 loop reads CASSEVQGATSQHF. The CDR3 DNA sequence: TGTGCCAGCAGTGAAGTCCAGGGGGCTACGTCCCAGCATTTT.

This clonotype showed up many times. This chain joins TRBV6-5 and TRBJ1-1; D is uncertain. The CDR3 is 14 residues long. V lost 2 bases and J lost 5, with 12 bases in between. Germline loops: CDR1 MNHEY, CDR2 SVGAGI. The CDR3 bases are TGTGCCAGCAGTTACGGATTATCGGGGACTGAAGCTTTCTTT. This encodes CASSYGLSGTEAFF.

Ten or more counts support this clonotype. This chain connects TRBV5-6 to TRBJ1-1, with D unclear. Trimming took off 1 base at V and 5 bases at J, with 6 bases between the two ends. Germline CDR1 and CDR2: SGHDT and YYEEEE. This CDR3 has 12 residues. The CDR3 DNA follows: TGTGCCAGCAGCTTGTGGAGGACTGAAGCTTTCTTT. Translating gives CASSLWRTEAFF. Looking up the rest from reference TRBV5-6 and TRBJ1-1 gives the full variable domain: DAGVTQSPTHLIKTRGQQVTLRCSPKSGHDTVSWYQQALGQGPQFIFQYYEEEERQRGNFPDRFSGHQFPNYSSELNVNALLLGDSALYLCASSLWRTEAFFGQGTRLTVV.

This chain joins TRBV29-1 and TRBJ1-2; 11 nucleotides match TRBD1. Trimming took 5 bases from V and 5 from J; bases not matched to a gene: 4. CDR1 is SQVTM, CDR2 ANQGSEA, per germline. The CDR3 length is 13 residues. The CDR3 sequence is CSVWTGGAYGYTF. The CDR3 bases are TGCAGCGTTTGGACAGGGGGCGCATATGGCTACACCTTC.

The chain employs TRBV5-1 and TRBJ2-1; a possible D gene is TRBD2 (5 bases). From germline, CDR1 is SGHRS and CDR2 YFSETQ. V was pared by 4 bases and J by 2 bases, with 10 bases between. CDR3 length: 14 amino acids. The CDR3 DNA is TGCGCCAGCAGCGCTACCGGGACCTACAATGAGCAGTTCTTC. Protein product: CASSATGTYNEQFF.

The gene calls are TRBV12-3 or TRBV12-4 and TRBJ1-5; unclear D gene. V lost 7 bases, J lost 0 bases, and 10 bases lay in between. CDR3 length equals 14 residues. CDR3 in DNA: TGTGCCAGCACCGGATCCGTTAGCAATCAGCCCCAGCATTTT. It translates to CASTGSVSNQPQHF.

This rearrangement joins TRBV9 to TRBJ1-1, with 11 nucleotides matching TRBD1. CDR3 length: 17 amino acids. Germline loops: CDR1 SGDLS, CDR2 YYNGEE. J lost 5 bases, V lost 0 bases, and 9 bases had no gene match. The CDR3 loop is CASSVGDGQGARTEAFF. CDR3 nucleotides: TGTGCCAGCAGCGTAGGGGATGGACAGGGGGCGAGAACTGAAGCTTTCTTT.

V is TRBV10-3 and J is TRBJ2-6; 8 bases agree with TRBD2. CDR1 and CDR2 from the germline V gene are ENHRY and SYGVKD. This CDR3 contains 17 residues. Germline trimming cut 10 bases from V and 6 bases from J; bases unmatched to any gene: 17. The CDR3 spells CATLAETLFDEANVLTF. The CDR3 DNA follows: TGTGCCACACTAGCGGAGACCCTTTTTGACGAGGCCAACGTCCTGACTTTC.

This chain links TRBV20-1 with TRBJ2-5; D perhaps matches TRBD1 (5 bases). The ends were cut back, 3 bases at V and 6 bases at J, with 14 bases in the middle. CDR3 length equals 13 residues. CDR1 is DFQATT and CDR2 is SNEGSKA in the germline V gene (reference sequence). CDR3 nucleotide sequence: TGCAGTGCTAGTTCTCGCAGGGTGAAGACCCAGTACTTC. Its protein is CSASSRRVKTQYF.